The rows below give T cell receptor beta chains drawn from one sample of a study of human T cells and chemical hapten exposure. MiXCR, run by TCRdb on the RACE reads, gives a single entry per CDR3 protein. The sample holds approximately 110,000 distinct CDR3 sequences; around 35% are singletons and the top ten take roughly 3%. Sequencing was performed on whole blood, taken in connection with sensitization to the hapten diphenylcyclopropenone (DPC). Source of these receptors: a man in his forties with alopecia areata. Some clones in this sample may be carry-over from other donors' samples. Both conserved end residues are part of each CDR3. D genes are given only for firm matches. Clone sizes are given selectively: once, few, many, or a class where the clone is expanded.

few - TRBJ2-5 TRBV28 CASSLLQGGETQYF TGTGCCAGCAGTTTACTACAGGGTGGAGAGACCCAGTACTTC
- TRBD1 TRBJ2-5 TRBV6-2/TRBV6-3 CASSYSQGAVKTQYF TGTGCCAGCAGTTACTCCCAGGGGGCGGTAAAGACCCAGTACTTC
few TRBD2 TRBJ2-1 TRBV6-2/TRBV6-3 CASSYPSSGLYNEQFF TGTGCCAGCAGTTACCCCTCTAGCGGGCTGTACAATGAGCAGTTCTTC
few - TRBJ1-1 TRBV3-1 CASSQGGSMNTEAFF TGTGCCAGCAGCCAAGGGGGGAGCATGAACACTGAAGCTTTCTTT
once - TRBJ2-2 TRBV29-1 CSVTRQIGITGELFF TGCAGCGTTACCAGACAAATTGGGATCACCGGGGAGCTGTTTTTT
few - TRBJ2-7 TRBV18 CASSPPGRAYEQYF TGTGCCAGCTCACCACCCGGCAGGGCTTACGAGCAGTACTTC
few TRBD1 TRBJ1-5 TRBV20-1 CSAVDRGIGQPQHF TGCAGTGCTGTGGACAGGGGAATCGGTCAGCCCCAGCATTTT
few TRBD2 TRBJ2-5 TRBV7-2 CASSELAGGGETQYF TGTGCCAGCAGCGAACTAGCGGGAGGTGGAGAGACCCAGTACTTC
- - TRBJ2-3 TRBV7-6 CASSRKSTGSVSSTDTQYF TGTGCCAGCAGCCGAAAGTCGACAGGCTCCGTCTCTAGCACAGATACGCAGTATTTT
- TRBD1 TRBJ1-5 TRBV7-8 CASSIGTGVQLTINQPQHF TGTGCCAGCAGCATTGGGACAGGGGTTCAATTAACGATCAATCAGCCCCAGCATTTT
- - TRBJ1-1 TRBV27 CASSLYAPRVGRTEAFF TGTGCCAGCAGTTTATACGCTCCCAGGGTAGGAAGAACTGAAGCTTTCTTT
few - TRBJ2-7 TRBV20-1 CSASGGENTGYEQYF TGCAGTGCGAGCGGAGGGGAAAACACCGGCTACGAGCAGTACTTC
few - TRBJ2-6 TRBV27 CASSLNFGANVLTF TGTGCCAGCAGTTTAAACTTTGGGGCCAACGTCCTGACTTTC
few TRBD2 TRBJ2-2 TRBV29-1 CSVEGGSSTGELFF TGCAGCGTTGAAGGCGGGAGTTCCACCGGGGAGCTGTTTTTT
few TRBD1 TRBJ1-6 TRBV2 CASRPGQSYNSPLHF TGTGCCAGCCGTCCGGGACAGAGCTATAATTCACCCCTCCACTTT
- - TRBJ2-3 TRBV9 CASSVMGETDTQYF TGTGCCAGCAGCGTAATGGGGGAGACAGATACGCAGTATTTT
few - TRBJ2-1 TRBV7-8 CASSLRDQSRNEQFF TGTGCCAGCAGCTTACGGGACCAGTCTCGGAATGAGCAGTTCTTC
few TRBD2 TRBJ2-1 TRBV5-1 CASSFAGGSYNEQFF TGCGCCAGCAGCTTCGCGGGAGGGTCCTACAATGAGCAGTTCTTC
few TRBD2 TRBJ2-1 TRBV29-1 CSVEGLAGSTPTSSYNEQFF TGCAGCGTTGAAGGCCTAGCGGGTTCCACCCCCACGAGCTCCTACAATGAGCAGTTCTTC
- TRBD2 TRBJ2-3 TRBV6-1 CASRAERGSTDTQYF TGTGCCAGCAGAGCCGAGCGGGGTAGCACAGATACGCAGTATTTT
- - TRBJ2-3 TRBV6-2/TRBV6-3 CASSNRGEDTQYF TGTGCCAGCAGTAACCGAGGGGAAGATACGCAGTATTTT
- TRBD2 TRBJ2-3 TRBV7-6 CASRPLAVSTDTQYF TGTGCCAGCAGACCACTAGCGGTTAGCACAGATACGCAGTATTTT
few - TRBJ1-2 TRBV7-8 CASSLTENYGYTF TGTGCCAGCAGCTTAACGGAGAACTATGGCTACACCTTC
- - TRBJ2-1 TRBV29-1 CSVVLPGYNEQFF TGCAGCGTTGTACTCCCCGGATACAATGAGCAGTTCTTC
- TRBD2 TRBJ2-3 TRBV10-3 CASESSGSPDTQYF TGTGCCTCCGAATCTAGCGGGAGTCCAGATACGCAGTATTTT
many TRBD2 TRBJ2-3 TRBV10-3 CAISEKPGLHTDTQYF TGTGCCATCAGTGAGAAACCGGGACTACACACAGATACGCAGTATTTT
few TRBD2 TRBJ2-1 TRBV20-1 CSAIGLADYNEQFF TGCAGTGCTATCGGTCTAGCGGACTACAATGAGCAGTTCTTC
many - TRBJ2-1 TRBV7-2 CASSLALPGTNEQFF TGTGCCAGCAGCTTAGCTCTCCCAGGGACAAATGAGCAGTTCTTC
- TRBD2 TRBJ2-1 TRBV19 CASSFDPSGRADNEQFF TGTGCCAGTAGTTTCGACCCTAGCGGGAGGGCGGACAATGAGCAGTTCTTC
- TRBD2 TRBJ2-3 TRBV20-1 CSAPGTSDRRFSSFTDTQYF TGCAGTGCCCCCGGGACTAGCGACCGGAGATTCTCCTCCTTCACAGATACGCAGTATTTT
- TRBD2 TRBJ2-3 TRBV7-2 CASRAGTSGLTDTQYF TGTGCCAGCAGGGCCGGGACTAGCGGCCTCACAGATACGCAGTATTTT
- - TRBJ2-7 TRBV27 CASSYRGGEQYF TGTGCCAGCAGTTACAGGGGGGGCGAGCAGTACTTC
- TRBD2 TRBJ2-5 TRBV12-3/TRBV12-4 CASSPSLAGGETQYF TGTGCCAGCAGTCCGAGTTTGGCGGGAGGTGAGACCCAGTACTTC
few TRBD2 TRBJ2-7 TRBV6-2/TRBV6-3 CASRPLAGVLYF TGTGCCAGCAGACCACTAGCGGGAGTTTTGTACTTC
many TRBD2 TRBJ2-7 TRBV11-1 CASSPGLDLYEQYF TGTGCCAGCAGCCCTGGACTAGACCTCTACGAGCAGTACTTC
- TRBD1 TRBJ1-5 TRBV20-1 CSARQGGQPQHF TGCAGCGCTAGACAGGGTGGACAGCCCCAGCATTTT
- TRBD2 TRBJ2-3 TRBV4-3 CASSQGVSGADTQYF TGCGCCAGCAGCCAAGGGGTTAGCGGGGCAGATACGCAGTATTTT
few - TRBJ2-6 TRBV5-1 CASWGGRSGANVLTF TGCGCCAGCTGGGGGGGGCGCTCTGGGGCCAACGTCCTGACTTTC
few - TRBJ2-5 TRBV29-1 CSVSPRSGETQYF TGCAGCGTGAGTCCCAGGTCGGGGGAGACCCAGTACTTC
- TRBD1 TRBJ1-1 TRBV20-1 CSAAGQGIGNTEAFF TGCAGTGCCGCCGGACAGGGGATTGGGAACACTGAAGCTTTCTTT
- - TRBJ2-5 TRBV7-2 CASSLASGRDPETQYF TGTGCCAGCAGCTTAGCTTCCGGCAGGGACCCGGAGACCCAGTACTTC
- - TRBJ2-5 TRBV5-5 CASSFLPARGGETQYF TGTGCCAGCAGCTTCCTGCCCGCAAGGGGGGGAGAGACCCAGTACTTC
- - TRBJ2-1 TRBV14 CASSQQTGYLFF TGTGCCAGCAGCCAACAGACGGGTTATTTGTTCTTC